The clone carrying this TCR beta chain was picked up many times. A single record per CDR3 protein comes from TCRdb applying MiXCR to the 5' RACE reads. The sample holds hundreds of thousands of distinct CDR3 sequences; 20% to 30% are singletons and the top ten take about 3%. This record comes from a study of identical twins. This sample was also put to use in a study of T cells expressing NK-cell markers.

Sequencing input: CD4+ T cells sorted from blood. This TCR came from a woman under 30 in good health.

The CDR3 nucleotides read TGTGCCAGCAGCTTCCCTAGGGGGGGTGGAGAGACCCAGTACTTC. As protein: CASSFPRGGGETQYF. The rearrangement uses TRBV11-2 and TRBJ2-5, with TRBD2 as a possible D gene (7 bases). The CDR3 consists of 15 residues. V shed 3 bases and J shed 4 bases, with 15 bases lying between them. CDR1 is SGHAT and CDR2 is FQNNGV in the germline V gene.